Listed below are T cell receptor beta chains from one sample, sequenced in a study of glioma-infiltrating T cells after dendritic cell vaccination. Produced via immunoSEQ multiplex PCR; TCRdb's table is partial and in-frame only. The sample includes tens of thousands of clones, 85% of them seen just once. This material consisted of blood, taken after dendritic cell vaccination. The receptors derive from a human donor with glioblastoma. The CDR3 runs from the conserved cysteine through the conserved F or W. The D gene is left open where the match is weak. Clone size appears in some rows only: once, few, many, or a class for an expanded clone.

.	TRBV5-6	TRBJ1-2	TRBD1	TGTGCCAGCGCTTATACAGCCGGGACAGGGGTTAACTATGGCTACACCTTC	CASAYTAGTGVNYGYTF
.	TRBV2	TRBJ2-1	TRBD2	TGTGCCAGCAGTGAACGGCTAGCGGGGAATGAGCAGTTCTTC	CASSERLAGNEQFF
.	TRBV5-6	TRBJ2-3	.	TGTGCCAGCAGCTTGGGGAGTATCAATACGCAGTATTTT	CASSLGSINTQYF
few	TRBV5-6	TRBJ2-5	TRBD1	TGTGCCAGCAGCTTAGGACAGGGTGGGGAGACCCAGTACTTC	CASSLGQGGETQYF
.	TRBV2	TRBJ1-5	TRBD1	TGTGCCAGCACCACCGGGACAGAACCGTATCAGCCCCAGCATTTT	CASTTGTEPYQPQHF
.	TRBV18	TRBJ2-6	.	TGTGCCAGCTCAATTCTCGGACACAACTCTGGGGCCAACGTCCTGACTTTC	CASSILGHNSGANVLTF
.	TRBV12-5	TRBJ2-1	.	TGTGCTAGTGGTTTGGCCATTCACAATGAGCAGTTCTTC	CASGLAIHNEQFF
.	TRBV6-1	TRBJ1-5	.	TGTGCCAGCAGTGAAGCGAGGGCTTCGAAATATCAGCCCCAGCATTTT	CASSEARASKYQPQHF
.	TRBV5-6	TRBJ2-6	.	TGTGCCAGCAGCTTGGGTCAGGGAATCTTCACTGGGGCCAACGTCCTGACTTTC	CASSLGQGIFTGANVLTF
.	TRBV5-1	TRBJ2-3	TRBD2	TGCGCCAGCAGCTCGGGACTAGCGGGGGGCACAGATACGCAGTATTTT	CASSSGLAGGTDTQYF
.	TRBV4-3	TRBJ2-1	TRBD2	TGCGCCAGCAGCCAAGTTGCGGGGGGGTACAATGAGCAGTTCTTC	CASSQVAGGYNEQFF
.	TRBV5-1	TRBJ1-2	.	TGCGCCAGCAGCCCCGAGGGGGGGCCCTATGGCTACACCTTC	CASSPEGGPYGYTF
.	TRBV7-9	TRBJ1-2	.	TGTGCCAGCAGCTTAGTTTCAGGTAGGTATGGCTACACCTTC	CASSLVSGRYGYTF
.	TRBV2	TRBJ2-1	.	TGTGCCAGCAAGGAGGAAGGTACCTACAATGAGCAGTTCTTC	CASKEEGTYNEQFF
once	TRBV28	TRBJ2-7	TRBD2	TGTGCCAGCAGTTTCACACTAGCGGAGCTCCATTACGAGCAGTACTTC	CASSFTLAELHYEQYF
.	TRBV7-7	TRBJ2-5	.	TGTGCCAGCAGCTCGACGGGACTTGGGGAGACCCAGTACTTC	CASSSTGLGETQYF
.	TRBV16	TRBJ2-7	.	TGTGCCAGCAGCCCCCCGGGGGAGGAGCAGTACTTC	CASSPPGEEQYF
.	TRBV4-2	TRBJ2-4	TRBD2	TGTGCCAGCAGCCAAGGCCCGACCCTAGCGGGAGCAAACCTAGCCAAAAACATTCAGTACTTC	CASSQGPTLAGANLAKNIQYF
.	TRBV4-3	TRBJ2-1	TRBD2	TGCGCCAGCAGCCAAGCAGCGGGGAATTACAATGAGCAGTTCTTC	CASSQAAGNYNEQFF
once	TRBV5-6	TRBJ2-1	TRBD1	TGTGCCAGCAATTACAGGGGAAGGAATGAGCAGTTCTTC	CASNYRGRNEQFF
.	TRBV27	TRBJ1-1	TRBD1	TGTGCCAGCAGTTCATGGACAGGGGGGAACACTGAAGCTTTCTTT	CASSSWTGGNTEAFF
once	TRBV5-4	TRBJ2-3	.	TGTGCCAGCAGCTCGTATTCAGATACGCAGTATTTT	CASSSYSDTQYF
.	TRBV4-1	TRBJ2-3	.	TGCGCCAGCAGCCAAGATAGTCTAGCGATGGTCACAGATACGCAGTATTTT	CASSQDSLAMVTDTQYF
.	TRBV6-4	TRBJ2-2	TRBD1	TGTGCCAGCAGTGACTCGAATCCCTCGGACAGGGGAGCCGGGGAGCTGTTTTTT	CASSDSNPSDRGAGELFF
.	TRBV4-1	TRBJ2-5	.	TGCGCCAGCAGCCCCACTAGGCAAGAGACCCAGTACTTC	CASSPTRQETQYF
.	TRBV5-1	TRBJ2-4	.	TGCGCCAGCAGCTTGACCGGAGCGGTGAACATTCAGTACTTC	CASSLTGAVNIQYF